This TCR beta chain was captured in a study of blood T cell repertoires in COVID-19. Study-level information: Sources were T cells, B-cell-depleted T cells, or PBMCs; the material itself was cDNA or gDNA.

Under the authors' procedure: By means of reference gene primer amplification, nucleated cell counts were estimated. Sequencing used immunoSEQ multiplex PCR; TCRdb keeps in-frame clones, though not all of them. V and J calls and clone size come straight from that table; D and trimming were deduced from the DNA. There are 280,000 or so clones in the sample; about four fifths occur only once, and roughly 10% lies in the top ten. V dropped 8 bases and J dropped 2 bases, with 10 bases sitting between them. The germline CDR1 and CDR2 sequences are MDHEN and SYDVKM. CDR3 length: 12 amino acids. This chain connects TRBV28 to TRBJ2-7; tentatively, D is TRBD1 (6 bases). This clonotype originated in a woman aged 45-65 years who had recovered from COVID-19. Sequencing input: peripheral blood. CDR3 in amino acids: CASRDKAYEQYF. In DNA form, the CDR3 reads TGTGCCAGCCGGGACAAAGCCTACGAGCAGTACTTC.